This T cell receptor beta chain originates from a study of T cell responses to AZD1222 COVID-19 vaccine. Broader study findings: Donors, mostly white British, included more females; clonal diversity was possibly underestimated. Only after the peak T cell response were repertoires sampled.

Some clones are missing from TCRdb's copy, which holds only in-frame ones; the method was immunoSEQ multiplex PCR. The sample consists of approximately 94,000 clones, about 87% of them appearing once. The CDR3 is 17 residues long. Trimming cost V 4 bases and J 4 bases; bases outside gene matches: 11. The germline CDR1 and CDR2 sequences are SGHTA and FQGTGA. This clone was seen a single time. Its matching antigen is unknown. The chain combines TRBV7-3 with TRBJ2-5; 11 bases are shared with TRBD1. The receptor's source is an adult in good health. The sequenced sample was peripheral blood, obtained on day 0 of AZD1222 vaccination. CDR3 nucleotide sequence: TGTGCCAGCAGCTCCCCGGACAGGGGGCCCAATTTAGAGACCCAGTACTTC. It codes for CASSSPDRGPNLETQYF. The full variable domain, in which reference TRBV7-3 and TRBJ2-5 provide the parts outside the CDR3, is GAGVSQTPSNKVTEKGKYVELRCDPISGHTALYWYRQSLGQGPEFLIYFQGTGAADDSGLPNDRFFAVRPEGSVSTLKIQRTERGDSAVYLCASSSPDRGPNLETQYFGPGTRLLVL.